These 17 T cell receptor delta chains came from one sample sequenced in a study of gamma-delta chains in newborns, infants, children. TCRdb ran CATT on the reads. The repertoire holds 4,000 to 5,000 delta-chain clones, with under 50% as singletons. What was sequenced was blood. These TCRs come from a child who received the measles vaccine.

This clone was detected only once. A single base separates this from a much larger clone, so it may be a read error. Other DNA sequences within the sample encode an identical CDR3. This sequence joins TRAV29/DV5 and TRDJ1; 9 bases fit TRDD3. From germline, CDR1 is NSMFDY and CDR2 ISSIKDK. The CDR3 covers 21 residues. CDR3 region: CAASGNSYPLYWGTHTDKLIF. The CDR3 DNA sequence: TGTGCAGCGAGCGGGAATTCCTACCCTCTGTACTGGGGGACCCACACCGATAAACTCATCTTT.

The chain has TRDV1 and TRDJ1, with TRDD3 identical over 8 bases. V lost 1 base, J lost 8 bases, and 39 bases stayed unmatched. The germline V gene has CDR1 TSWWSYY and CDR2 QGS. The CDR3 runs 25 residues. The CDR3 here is CALGERHLLMWMWMGDGEGDAKLIF. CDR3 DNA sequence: TGTGCTCTTGGGGAACGGCACCTACTGATGTGGATGTGGATGGGGGATGGAGAAGGTGACGCGAAACTCATCTTT.

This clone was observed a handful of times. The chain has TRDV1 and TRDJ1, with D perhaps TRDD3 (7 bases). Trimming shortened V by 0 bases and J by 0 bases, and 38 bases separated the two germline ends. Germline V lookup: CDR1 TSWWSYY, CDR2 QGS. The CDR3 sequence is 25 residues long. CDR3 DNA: TGTGCTCTTGGGGAACTCTATACCAAGGCCTTCCCCATTTACTGGGGATCCCCGTACACCGATAAACTCATCTTT. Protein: CALGELYTKAFPIYWGSPYTDKLIF.

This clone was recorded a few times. CDR3: CALGESYEPGGYVSYTDKLIF. DNA of the CDR3: TGTGCTCTTGGAGAATCCTACGAGCCCGGGGGATACGTCTCGTACACCGATAAACTCATCTTT. The V call is TRDV1, the J call TRDJ1; 10 bases match TRDD3. The V gene's germline CDR1 is TSWWSYY and CDR2 QGS. The V gene end was trimmed by 6 bases and the J gene end by 0 bases; junction bases not matched to a gene: 22. This CDR3 is 21 amino acids long.

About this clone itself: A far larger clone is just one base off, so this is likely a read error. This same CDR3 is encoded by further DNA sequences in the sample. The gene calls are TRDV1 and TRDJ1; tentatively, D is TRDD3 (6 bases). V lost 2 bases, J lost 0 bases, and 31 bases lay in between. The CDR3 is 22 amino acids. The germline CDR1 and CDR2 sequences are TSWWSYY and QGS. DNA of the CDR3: TGTGCTCTTGGGGAATTGCCCTACCCTTACTGGCTGGGGTACGGGTACACCGATAAACTCATCTTT. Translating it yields CALGELPYPYWLGYGYTDKLIF.

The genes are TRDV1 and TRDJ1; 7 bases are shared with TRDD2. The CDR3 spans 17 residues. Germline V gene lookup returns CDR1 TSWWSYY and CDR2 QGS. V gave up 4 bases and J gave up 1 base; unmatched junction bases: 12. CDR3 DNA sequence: TGTGCTCTTGGGGCCCTACTTCCCCCTTCCTCCACCGATAAACTCATCTTT. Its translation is CALGALLPPSSTDKLIF.

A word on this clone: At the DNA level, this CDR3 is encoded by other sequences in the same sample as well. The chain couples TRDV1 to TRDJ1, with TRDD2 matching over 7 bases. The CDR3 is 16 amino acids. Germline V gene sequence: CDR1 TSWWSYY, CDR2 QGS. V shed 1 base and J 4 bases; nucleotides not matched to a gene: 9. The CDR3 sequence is CALGEHHSYVSDKLIF. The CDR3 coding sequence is TGTGCTCTTGGGGAACACCATTCCTACGTGAGCGATAAACTCATCTTT.

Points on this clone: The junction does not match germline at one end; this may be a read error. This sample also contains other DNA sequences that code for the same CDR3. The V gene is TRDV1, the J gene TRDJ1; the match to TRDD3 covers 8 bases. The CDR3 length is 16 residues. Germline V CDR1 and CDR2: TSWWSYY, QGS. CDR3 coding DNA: TGTGCTCTTGGGGAACTACGTGGGGGATCCACCGATAAACTAATCTTT. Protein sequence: CALGELRGGSTDKLIF.

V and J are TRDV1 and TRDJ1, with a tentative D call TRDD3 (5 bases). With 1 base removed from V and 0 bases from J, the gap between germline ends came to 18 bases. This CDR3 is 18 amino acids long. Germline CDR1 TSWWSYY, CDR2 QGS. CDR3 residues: CALGERGRTPVYTDKLIF. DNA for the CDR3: TGTGCTCTTGGGGAACGGGGACGCACCCCCGTATACACCGATAAACTCATCTTT.

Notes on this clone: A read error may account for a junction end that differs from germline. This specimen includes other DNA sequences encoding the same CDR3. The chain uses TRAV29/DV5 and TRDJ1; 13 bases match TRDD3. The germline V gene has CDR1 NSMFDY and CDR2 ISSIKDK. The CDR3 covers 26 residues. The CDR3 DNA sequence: TGTGCGGCAAGTGAAGGACGCCTTTTAACGTCGTTACCGGTACTGGGGGATACGTGGGTCACCGATAAACTCATCTTT. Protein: CAASEGRLLTSLPVLGDTWVTDKLIF.

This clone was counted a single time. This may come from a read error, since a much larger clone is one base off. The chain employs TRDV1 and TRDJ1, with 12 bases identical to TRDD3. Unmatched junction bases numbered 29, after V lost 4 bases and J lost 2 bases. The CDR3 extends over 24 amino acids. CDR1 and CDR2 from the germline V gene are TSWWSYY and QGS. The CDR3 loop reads CALGGPGLPPLFYWGILPTDKLIF. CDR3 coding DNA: TGTGCTCTTGGGGGACCGGGCCTTCCTCCCCTATTTTACTGGGGGATACTCCCTACCGATAAACTCATCTTT.

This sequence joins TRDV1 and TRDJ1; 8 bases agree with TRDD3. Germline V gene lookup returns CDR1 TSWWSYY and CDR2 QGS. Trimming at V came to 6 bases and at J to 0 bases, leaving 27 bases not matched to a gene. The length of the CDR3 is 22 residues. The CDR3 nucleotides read TGTGCTCTTGGAGGGTTCCCAACCCCTATCCGTACTGGGGGCCTGGACACCGATAAACTCATCTTT. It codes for CALGGFPTPIRTGGLDTDKLIF.

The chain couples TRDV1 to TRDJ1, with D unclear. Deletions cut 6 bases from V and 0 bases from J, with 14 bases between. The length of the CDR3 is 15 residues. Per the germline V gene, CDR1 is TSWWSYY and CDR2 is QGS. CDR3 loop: CALGPRGLYTDKLIF. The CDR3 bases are TGTGCTCTTGGCCCCAGGGGCTTGTACACCGATAAACTCATCTTT.

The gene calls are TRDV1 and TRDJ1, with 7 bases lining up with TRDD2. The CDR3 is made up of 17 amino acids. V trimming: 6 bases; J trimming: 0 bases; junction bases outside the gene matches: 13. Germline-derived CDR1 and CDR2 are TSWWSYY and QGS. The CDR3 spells CALGDSFLHRYTDKLIF. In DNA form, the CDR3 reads TGTGCTCTTGGTGATAGTTTCCTACACCGGTACACCGATAAACTCATCTTT.

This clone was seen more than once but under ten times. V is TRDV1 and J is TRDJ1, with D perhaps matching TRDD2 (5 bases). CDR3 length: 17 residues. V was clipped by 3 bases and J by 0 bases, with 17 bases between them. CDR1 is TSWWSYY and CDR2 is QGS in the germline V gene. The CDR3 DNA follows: TGTGCTCTTGGGGACCCTCTTCCCCCCAGGTACACCGATAAACTCATCTTT. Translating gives CALGDPLPPRYTDKLIF.

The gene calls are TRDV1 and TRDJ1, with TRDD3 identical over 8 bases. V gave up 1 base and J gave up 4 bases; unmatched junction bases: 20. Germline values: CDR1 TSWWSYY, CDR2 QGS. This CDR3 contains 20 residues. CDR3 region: CALGERTALYWGYSFDKLIF. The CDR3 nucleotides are TGTGCTCTTGGGGAACGGACGGCTCTTTACTGGGGATACTCATTCGATAAACTCATCTTT.

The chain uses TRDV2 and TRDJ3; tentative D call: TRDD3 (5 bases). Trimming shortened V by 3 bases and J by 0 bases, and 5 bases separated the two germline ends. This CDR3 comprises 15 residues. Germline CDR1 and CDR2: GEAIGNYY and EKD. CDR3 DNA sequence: TGTGCCTGTGACTGGGGCTCCTGGGACACCCGACAGATGTTTTTC. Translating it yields CACDWGSWDTRQMFF.